What follows are 21 T cell receptor beta chains derived from one specimen sequenced in a study of T cells expressing NK-cell markers. For each CDR3 protein, TCRdb gives one entry from its re-call of the 5' RACE reads, without DNA. The specimen's table records about 430,000 distinct CDR3 sequences. Sequences were obtained from blood T cells: a sorted CD56 or NKG2C T cell subset, CD4+ or CD8+ T cells, or bulk PBMC T cells (not recorded which). The receptors shown here come from a woman between 45 and 65 years old in good health.

The gene calls are TRBV5-1 and TRBJ2-1; TCRdb designates TRBD2, a call that cannot be tested without DNA. Germline CDR1 reads SGHRS; CDR2 reads YFSETQ. The CDR3 has 14 residues. CDR3 loop: CASSAGTIGNEQFF.

The chain joins TRBV11-3 to TRBJ1-2. In germline, CDR1 is SGHNT, CDR2 YENEEA. The CDR3 has 14 residues. The chain's CDR3 is CASSLYPQLYGYTF.

The J gene is TRBJ2-4, the V gene TRBV29-1; TCRdb lists TRBD2, though no DNA is available to test this call. The CDR3 has 12 residues. The V gene's germline CDR1 is SQVTM and CDR2 ANQGSEA. CDR3 protein: CSGEGQTNIQYF.

The chain has TRBV19 and TRBJ2-3. The CDR3 spans 12 residues. The germline gives CDR1 LNHDA, CDR2 SQIVND (reference sequence). CDR3 protein: CASRSTLDTQYF.

CDR3 loop: CASSLGRIGRASSYNEQFF. The rearrangement links TRBV7-9 to TRBJ2-1; TCRdb calls TRBD2, which cannot be checked without DNA. The germline V gene encodes CDR1 SEHNR and CDR2 FQNEAQ (reference sequence). The CDR3 has 19 residues. The full variable domain, in which reference TRBV7-9 and TRBJ2-1 provide the parts outside the CDR3, is DTGVSQNPRHKITKRGQNVTFRCDPISEHNRLYWYRQTLGQGPEFLTYFQNEAQLEKSRLLSDRFSAERPKGSFSTLEIQRTEQGDSAMYLCASSLGRIGRASSYNEQFFGPGTRLTVL.

The chain joins TRBV6-1 to TRBJ2-2; there is no DNA to check the TCRdb D call of TRBD2. The CDR3 consists of 17 residues. CDR1 is MNHNS, CDR2 SASEGT, per germline. CDR3 in amino acids: CASSAGTSGANTGELFF.

The rearrangement links TRBV20-1 to TRBJ2-6; TCRdb calls TRBD2, which cannot be checked without DNA. CDR3 length: 17 residues. Per germline, CDR1 DFQATT and CDR2 SNEGSKA (reference sequence). The chain's CDR3 is CSASRTLPRSGANVLTF.

The chain recombines TRBV5-1 with TRBJ2-7; absent DNA, TCRdb's TRBD2 call cannot be checked. Germline V gene sequence: CDR1 SGHRS, CDR2 YFSETQ. The CDR3 has 18 residues. CDR3 protein: CASSLFPAGGSSGYEQYF.

The chain uses TRBV2 and TRBJ2-3; lacking DNA, the TRBD2 call made by TCRdb goes unchecked. The CDR3 is made up of 15 amino acids. The germline V gene has CDR1 SNHLY and CDR2 FYNNEI. CDR3 loop: CASSDGASATDTQYF. Using reference TRBV2 and TRBJ2-3 for the parts outside the CDR3, the full variable domain is EPEVTQTPSHQVTQMGQEVILRCVPISNHLYFYWYRQILGQKVEFLVSFYNNEISEKSEIFDDQFSVERPDGSNFTLKIRSTKLEDSAMYFCASSDGASATDTQYFGPGTRLTVL.

The chain employs TRBV5-1 and TRBJ1-4; TCRdb outputs TRBD1, but without DNA this stays unchecked. Per the germline V gene, CDR1 is SGHRS and CDR2 is YFSETQ. The CDR3 has 14 amino acids. The CDR3 loop is CASSNDRSNEKLFF. Combining the CDR3 with reference TRBV5-1 and TRBJ1-4 gives the whole variable domain KAGVTQTPRYLIKTRGQQVTLSCSPISGHRSVSWYQQTPGQGLQFLFEYFSETQRNKGNFPGRFSGRQFSNSRSEMNVSTLELGDSALYLCASSNDRSNEKLFFGSGTQLSVL.

This chain connects TRBV27 to TRBJ2-1; the D call of TRBD2 rests on TCRdb alone, since no DNA is present to check it. Germline values: CDR1 MNHEY, CDR2 SMNVEV (reference sequence). This CDR3 contains 13 residues. CDR3 protein: CASRRAPEDEQFF.

Here the CDR3 reads CASSLIVGTNEQFF. The rearrangement joins TRBV5-1 to TRBJ2-1; TCRdb's D call of TRBD1 is untestable without DNA. CDR1 is SGHRS, CDR2 YFSETQ, per germline. The CDR3 loop spans 14 amino acids.

CDR3: CASSHLRGGYGYTF. V is TRBV12-3 or TRBV12-4 and J is TRBJ1-2; TCRdb gives TRBD1 as the D gene, but with no DNA this cannot be confirmed. The CDR3 has 14 residues.

The V and J genes are TRBV5-1 and TRBJ1-1. Germline assignment: CDR1 SGHRS and CDR2 YFSETQ. The CDR3 spans 15 residues. CDR3 in amino acids: CASSPVGGPITEAFF.

This sequence joins TRBV9 and TRBJ2-3. CDR3 length: 15 amino acids. Germline-derived CDR1 and CDR2 are SGDLS and YYNGEE. The CDR3 loop reads CASSPTVGSTDTQYF.

CDR3: CASKERDTYEQYF. This chain connects TRBV2 to TRBJ2-7; the TRBD2 assignment by TCRdb is unverifiable without DNA. CDR3 size: 13 residues. Germline loops: CDR1 SNHLY, CDR2 FYNNEI.

The gene calls are TRBV12-3 or TRBV12-4 and TRBJ2-1; the TCRdb D gene call, TRBD2, has no DNA to confirm it. The CDR3 spans 18 residues. The CDR3 loop reads CASSLPPPGTRPPHEQFF.

CDR3 region: CASSFLTALAKNIQYF. The V and J genes are TRBV12-3 or TRBV12-4 and TRBJ2-4. This CDR3 has 16 amino acids.

The chain links TRBV6-6 to TRBJ2-7. In germline, CDR1 is MNHNY, CDR2 SVGAGI (reference sequence). The CDR3 spans 16 residues. This CDR3 reads CASSYSFLRNSYEQYF.

J is TRBJ2-7 and V is TRBV30; TCRdb reports TRBD1, a call that lacks DNA to check it against. CDR1 and CDR2 from the germline V gene are GTSNPN and SVGIG (reference sequence). CDR3 length equals 14 residues. This chain's CDR3 is CAWIPPQPPYEQYF.

The chain links TRBV3-1 to TRBJ2-1; TCRdb designates TRBD2, a call that cannot be tested without DNA. The CDR3 contains 14 residues. Germline-derived CDR1 and CDR2 are LGHDT and YNNKEL (reference sequence). The CDR3 here is CASSRETGRREQFF.